This T cell receptor (beta chain) was profiled in a study of shared clonotypes between healthy human individuals. CD45RO-negative CD8 cells positively selected for CCR7 made up the naive population, which excluded terminally differentiated effector memory CD45RA+ cells. General study findings and limits: It was only blood that was sampled, and tissue repertoires likely differ. In a few donors, around 4.8% of naive CD4 clonotypes appeared in common. Represented diversity (both genetic and exposure-history) was limited by the small number of donors.

This clone was found a few times. What it binds is not known. The data were produced by immunoSEQ multiplex PCR, yet TCRdb's version contains in-frame clones alone and is incomplete. Of around 700,000 clones in the sample, under 95% are singletons; the top ten hold approximately 24%. This CDR3 has 13 amino acids. Between the trimmed V and J ends, which lost 6 bases and 3 bases, there was a span of 9 bases. CDR1 LNHDA and CDR2 SQIVND come from the germline V gene (reference sequence). The chain couples TRBV19 to TRBJ2-1; D possibly corresponds to TRBD1 (5 bases). The sample taken for sequencing was naive CD8+ T cells sorted from blood. The clonotype originates from a man aged 25 to 40 in good health. The CDR3 DNA is TGTGCCAGTAGCTTCGACAGCTACAATGAGCAGTTCTTC. Translated: CASSFDSYNEQFF.